This T cell receptor (beta chain) was obtained from a study of cytomegalovirus exposure and HLA in healthy donors (dated by TCRdb to the late 2010s). Context from the whole study: The 500 to 700 repertoires of the first cohort and the 120 validation repertoires were produced on the same platform, according to a later analysis. The aim of the study was to test whether cataloging public T cell receptors could identify signatures of past pathogen exposure. Along with the approximately 700-subject first cohort, a separate validation cohort of over a hundred different subjects was used. To predict cytomegalovirus infection status, the study combined high-throughput TCR immunosequencing, statistical association of individual TCRs with disease status, and machine learning. What the authors observed across the whole study: The validation cohort had no HLA typing available for a later analysis, so co-occurrence within that cohort was assessed over all 130 or so repertoires. The classifier was reported to diagnose cytomegalovirus status with high specificity and sensitivity in both the original cohort and the validation cohort. A later analysis found that TCRs clustered in the first cohort also tended to co-occur in the roughly 120 validation repertoires, with 94% of cluster scores above 0. Most TCR sequences were observed very rarely across donors, whereas some public TCRs were present in many individuals. In vitro tests confirmed that a few of the cytomegalovirus-associated TCR beta chains recognize cytomegalovirus antigens. The study listed over 150 TCR beta chains as associated with cytomegalovirus. The authors suggested that the approach could potentially be extended to other disease states and immunological phenotypes.

The donors belonged to the validation cohort of over a hundred subjects, which was separate from the 666-subject first cohort. Its CDR3 holds 11 amino acids, cysteine through phenylalanine. This entry keeps only the CDR3 DNA: 33 bases, framed from base 1. CDR1 is given as SQVTM and CDR2 as ANQGSEA, both from the germline V gene. The V end gives up 6 bases and the J end 9 bases, leaving 2 bases in the junction not matched to a gene. The method behind the library was the immunoSEQ multiplex PCR assay. Processing in the source paper ran as follows. To diagnose cytomegalovirus status from the catalog of TCR beta chain sequences, a statistical classification framework was built. The immuneACCESS repertoire file appears here via TCRdb, limited to in-frame rearrangements. These files lack a portion of the clones; in checked studies, under half of the deficit traces to unresolved V genes, and the cause of the others is not known. V and J calls and clone size are those listed in that table; D and trimming were worked out from the DNA. Counted in this sample were fewer than 200,000 clones; around nine tenths of them appeared once. Together, the top ten hold 3.5% to 4.5% of the sample.

Notes on this clone: Its specific antigen is unknown. No base quality information exists; no much larger clone differs at one position.

The source material was PBMCs. The sequence links TRBV29-1 to TRBJ2-1, with 10 bases in between that match TRBD2. The TCR originated in a man aged 18 to 30 in good health and CMV-seropositive. The CDR3 protein is CSVRTSGEQFF. The nucleotide sequence is given as TGCAGCGTACGGACTAGCGGTGAGCAGTTCTTC.